This T cell receptor beta chain was profiled in a study of post-analysis software for immune sequencing data. To note about this clonotype: Its antigen is not known.

Unique molecular identifiers were built into the TCR beta cDNA libraries. TCRdb re-analysed the PCR reads in MiXCR, keeping a single row per CDR3 protein. The data show around 440,000 distinct CDR3 sequences, roughly 45% seen once. Germline CDR1 is MNHNS and CDR2 is SASEGT. V was cut by 3 bases and J by 7 bases, with 15 bases left in between. The CDR3 is 15 residues long. General study findings and limits: Controls had lower frequencies than patients of about 5 TRBV segments, which included TRBV5-6, TRBV5-1 and TRBV20-1.

What was sequenced was blood. This receptor was identified in a girl aged 10 to 17 with multiple sclerosis. The rearrangement uses TRBV6-1 and TRBJ1-4; the D is unclear. CDR3 sequence reads: CASSEPGIMGEKLFF. The CDR3 nucleotides are TGTGCCAGCAGTGAGCCGGGGATCATGGGTGAAAAACTGTTTTTT.